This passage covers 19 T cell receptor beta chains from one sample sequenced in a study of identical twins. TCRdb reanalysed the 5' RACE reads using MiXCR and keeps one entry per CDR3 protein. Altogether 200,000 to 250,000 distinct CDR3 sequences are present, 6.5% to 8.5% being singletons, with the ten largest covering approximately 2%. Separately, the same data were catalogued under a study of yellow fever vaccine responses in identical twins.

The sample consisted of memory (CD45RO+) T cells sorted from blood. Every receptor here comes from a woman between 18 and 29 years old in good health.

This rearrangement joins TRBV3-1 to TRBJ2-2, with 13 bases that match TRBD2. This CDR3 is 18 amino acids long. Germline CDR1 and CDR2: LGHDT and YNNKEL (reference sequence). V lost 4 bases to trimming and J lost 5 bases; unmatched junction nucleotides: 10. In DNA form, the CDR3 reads TGTGCCAGCAGCCCCGAGCGGACTAGCGGGAGTAAAACCGGGGAGCTGTTTTTT. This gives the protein CASSPERTSGSKTGELFF.

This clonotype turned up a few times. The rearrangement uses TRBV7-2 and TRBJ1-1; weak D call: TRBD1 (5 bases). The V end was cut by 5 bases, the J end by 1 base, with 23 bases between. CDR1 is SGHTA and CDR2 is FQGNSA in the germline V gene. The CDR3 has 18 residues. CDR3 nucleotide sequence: TGTGCCAGCAGCCCGAGGCTAAGGGGAGAGTATAGGAACACTGAAGCTTTCTTT. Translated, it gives CASSPRLRGEYRNTEAFF.

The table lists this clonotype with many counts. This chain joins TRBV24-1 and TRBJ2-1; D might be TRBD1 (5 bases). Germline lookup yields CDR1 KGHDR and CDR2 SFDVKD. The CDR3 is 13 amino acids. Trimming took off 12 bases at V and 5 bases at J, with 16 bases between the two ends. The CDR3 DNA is TGTGCCGCTGGCAGGGTAGTTGACAATGAGCAGTTCTTC. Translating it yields CAAGRVVDNEQFF.

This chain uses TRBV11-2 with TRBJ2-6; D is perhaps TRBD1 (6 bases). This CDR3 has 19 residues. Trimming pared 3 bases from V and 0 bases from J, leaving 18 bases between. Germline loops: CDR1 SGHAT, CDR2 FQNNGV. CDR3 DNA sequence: TGTGCCAGCAGCTTGTCTGTAGGACAGCGGATCTCTGGGGCCAACGTCCTGACTTTC. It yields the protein CASSLSVGQRISGANVLTF. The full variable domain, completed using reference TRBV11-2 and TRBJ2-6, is EAGVAQSPRYKIIEKRQSVAFWCNPISGHATLYWYQQILGQGPKLLIQFQNNGVVDDSQLPKDRFSAERLKGVDSTLKIQPAKLEDSAVYLCASSLSVGQRISGANVLTFGAGSRLTVL.

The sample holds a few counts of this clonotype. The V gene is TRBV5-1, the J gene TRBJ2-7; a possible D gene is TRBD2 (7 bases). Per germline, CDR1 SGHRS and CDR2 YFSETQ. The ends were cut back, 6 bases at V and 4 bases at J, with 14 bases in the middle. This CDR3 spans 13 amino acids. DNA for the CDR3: TGCGCCAGCAAGAGGGGGGGCATGTACGAGCAGTACTTC. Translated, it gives CASKRGGMYEQYF.

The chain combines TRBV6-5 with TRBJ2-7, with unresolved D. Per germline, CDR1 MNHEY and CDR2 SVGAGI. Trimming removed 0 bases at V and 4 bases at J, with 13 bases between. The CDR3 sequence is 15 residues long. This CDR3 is CASSYSNARIYEQYF. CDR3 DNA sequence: TGTGCCAGCAGTTACTCGAATGCTAGAATATACGAGCAGTACTTC.

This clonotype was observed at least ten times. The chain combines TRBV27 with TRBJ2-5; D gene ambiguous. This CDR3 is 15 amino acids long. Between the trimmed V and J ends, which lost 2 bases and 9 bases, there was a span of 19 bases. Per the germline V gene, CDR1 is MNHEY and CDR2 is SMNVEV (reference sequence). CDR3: CASSLRPESPRSQYF. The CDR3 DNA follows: TGTGCCAGCAGTTTAAGGCCAGAAAGCCCTAGATCCCAGTACTTC.

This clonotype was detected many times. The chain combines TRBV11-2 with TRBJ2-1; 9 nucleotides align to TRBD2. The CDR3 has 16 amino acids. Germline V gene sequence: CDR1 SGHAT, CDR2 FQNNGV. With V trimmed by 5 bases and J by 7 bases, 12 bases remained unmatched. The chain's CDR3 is CASSPRGVAGENEQFF. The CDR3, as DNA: TGTGCCAGCAGCCCCCGCGGGGTAGCGGGAGAAAATGAGCAGTTCTTC.

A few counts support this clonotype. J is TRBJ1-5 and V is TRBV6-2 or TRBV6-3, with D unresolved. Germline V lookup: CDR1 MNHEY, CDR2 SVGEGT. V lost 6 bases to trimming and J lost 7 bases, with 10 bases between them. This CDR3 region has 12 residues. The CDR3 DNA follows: TGTGCCAGCAGAATCCCGATGCAGCCCCAGCATTTT. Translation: CASRIPMQPQHF.

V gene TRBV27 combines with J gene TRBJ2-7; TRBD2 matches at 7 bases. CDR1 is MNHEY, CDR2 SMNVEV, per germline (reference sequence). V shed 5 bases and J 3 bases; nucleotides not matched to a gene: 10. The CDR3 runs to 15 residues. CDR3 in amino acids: CASSQRLASLYEQYF. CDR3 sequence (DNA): TGTGCCAGCAGTCAACGACTAGCCAGCCTCTACGAGCAGTACTTC.

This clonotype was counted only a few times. This CDR3 is CASSRDGTSGRALRTYEQYF. CDR3 coding DNA: TGTGCCAGCAGCCGTGACGGGACTAGCGGGAGGGCCCTCCGAACATACGAGCAGTACTTC. The rearrangement links TRBV28 to TRBJ2-7, with 16 nucleotides matching TRBD2. V was clipped by 6 bases and J by 4 bases; unmatched bases: 18. This CDR3 contains 20 residues. Per the germline V gene, CDR1 is MDHEN and CDR2 is SYDVKM.

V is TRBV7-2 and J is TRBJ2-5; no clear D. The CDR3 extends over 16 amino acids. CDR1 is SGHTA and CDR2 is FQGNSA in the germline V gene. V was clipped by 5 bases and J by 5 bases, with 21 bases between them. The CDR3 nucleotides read TGTGCCAGCAGCGCCGCCCCCGTGTCTCGCTACGAGACCCAGTACTTC. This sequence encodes CASSAAPVSRYETQYF.

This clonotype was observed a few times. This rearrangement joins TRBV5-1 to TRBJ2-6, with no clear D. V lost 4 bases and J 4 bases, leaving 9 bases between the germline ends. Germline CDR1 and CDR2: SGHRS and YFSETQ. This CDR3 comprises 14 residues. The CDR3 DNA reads TGCGCCAGCAGCCGGACGGCCGGGGCCAACGTCCTGACTTTC. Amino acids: CASSRTAGANVLTF.

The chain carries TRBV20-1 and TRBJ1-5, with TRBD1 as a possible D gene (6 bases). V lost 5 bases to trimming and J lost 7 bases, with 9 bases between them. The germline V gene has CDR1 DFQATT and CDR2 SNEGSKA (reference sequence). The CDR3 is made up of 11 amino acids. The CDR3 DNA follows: TGCAGTGCTGTCGACAGGCAGCCCCAGCATTTT. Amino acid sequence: CSAVDRQPQHF.

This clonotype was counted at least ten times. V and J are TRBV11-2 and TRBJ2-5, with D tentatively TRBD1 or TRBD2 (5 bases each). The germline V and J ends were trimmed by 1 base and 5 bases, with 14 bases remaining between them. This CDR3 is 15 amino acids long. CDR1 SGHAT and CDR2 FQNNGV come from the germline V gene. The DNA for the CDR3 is TGTGCCAGCAGCTTAGCCTCGGGGAAGGGGGAGACCCAGTACTTC. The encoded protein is CASSLASGKGETQYF.

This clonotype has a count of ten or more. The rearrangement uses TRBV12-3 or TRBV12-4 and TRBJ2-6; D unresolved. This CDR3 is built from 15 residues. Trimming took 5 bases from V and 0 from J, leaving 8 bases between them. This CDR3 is CASSEDLSGANVLTF. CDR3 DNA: TGTGCCAGCAGTGAGGACCTCTCTGGGGCCAACGTCCTGACTTTC.

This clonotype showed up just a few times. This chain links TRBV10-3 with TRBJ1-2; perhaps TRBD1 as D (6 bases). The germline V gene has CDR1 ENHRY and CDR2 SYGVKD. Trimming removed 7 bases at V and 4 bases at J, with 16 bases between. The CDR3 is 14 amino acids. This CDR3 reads CAIMGGSTGYGYTF. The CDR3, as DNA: TGTGCCATCATGGGGGGGTCGACAGGCTATGGCTACACCTTC.

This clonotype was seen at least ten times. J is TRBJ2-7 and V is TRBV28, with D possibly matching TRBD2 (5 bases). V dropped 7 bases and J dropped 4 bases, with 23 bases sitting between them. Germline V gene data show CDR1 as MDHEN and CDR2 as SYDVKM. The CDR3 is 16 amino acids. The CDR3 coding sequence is TGTGCCAGCACCCCACGGCGAGGGAAGTCGAATTACGAGCAGTACTTC. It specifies CASTPRRGKSNYEQYF.

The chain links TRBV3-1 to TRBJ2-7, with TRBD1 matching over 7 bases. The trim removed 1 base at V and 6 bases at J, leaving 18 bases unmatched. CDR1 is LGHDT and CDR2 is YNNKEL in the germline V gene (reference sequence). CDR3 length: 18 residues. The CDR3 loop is CASSQAPSTGSIVAEQYF. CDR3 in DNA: TGTGCCAGCAGCCAAGCCCCTTCGACAGGGTCAATTGTCGCCGAGCAGTACTTC.